The next 25 T cell receptor beta chains were all read from a single sample in a study of PD-1 blockade in classical Hodgkin lymphoma (dated by TCRdb to 2018 to 2021). Library generation was performed with the immunoSEQ multiplex PCR assay. Sourced from immuneACCESS, this table was stored by TCRdb with only in-frame sequences that have V and J called. A share of the clones is absent; for the studies checked, an unresolved V gene accounts for under half, and the remainder has no known explanation. This sample holds more than 95,000 clones; over 85% were observed only once. Over 15% of the sample is in the top ten clones. This specimen's time point label, per the study, means: cycle 4 day 1 (C4D1), after less than 7 weeks of nivolumab. Every trial patient had relapsed after autologous stem cell transplantation, and cohorts A, B and C differed in prior brentuximab vedotin exposure. The sequencing used peripheral blood mononuclear cells (PBMCs), collected before the fourth cycle of nivolumab. The receptors here all came from a human donor with classical Hodgkin lymphoma.

The rearrangement links TRBV5-1 to TRBJ1-1; D call uncertain. Germline CDR1 is SGHRS and CDR2 is YFSETQ. The CDR3 covers 15 residues. V was trimmed by 0 bases and J by 7 bases, leaving 16 bases between them. In DNA, the CDR3 is TGCGCCAGCAGCTTGGCCGTCGGGTCGGAGGTTGAAGCTTTCTTT. This gives the protein CASSLAVGSEVEAFF.

The chain has TRBV4-1 and TRBJ2-4; 16 positions match TRBD2. V trimming: 4 bases; J trimming: 2 bases; junction bases outside the gene matches: 2. Germline V lookup: CDR1 MGHRA, CDR2 YSYEKL. The CDR3 totals 17 residues. The CDR3 coding sequence is TGCGCCAGCAGCCCGGGACTAGCGGGAGGGACCAAAAACATTCAGTACTTC. As protein: CASSPGLAGGTKNIQYF.

The rearrangement uses TRBV5-1 and TRBJ2-2, with 12 bases matching TRBD2. Trimming took 4 bases from V and 3 from J; bases not matched to a gene: 1. The CDR3 is made up of 15 amino acids. CDR1 SGHRS and CDR2 YFSETQ come from the germline V gene. CDR3: CASSRLAGDTGELFF. The CDR3 nucleotides are TGCGCCAGCAGCCGACTAGCGGGAGACACCGGGGAGCTGTTTTTT.

The rearrangement links TRBV10-3 to TRBJ2-1; no firm D call. V was clipped by 4 bases and J by 6 bases, with 7 bases between them. The germline gives CDR1 ENHRY, CDR2 SYGVKD. The CDR3 runs to 12 residues. CDR3 amino acids: CAISGPTNEQFF. The DNA of the CDR3 is TGTGCCATCAGTGGCCCAACCAATGAGCAGTTCTTC.

This chain joins TRBV28 and TRBJ2-7; 8 bases line up with TRBD1. V lost 1 base, J lost 3 bases, and 8 bases stayed unmatched. Germline CDR1 MDHEN, CDR2 SYDVKM. The CDR3 consists of 16 residues. CDR3 coding DNA: TGTGCCAGCAGTTTATTGGGCAGCGGACAGGGCTACGAGCAGTACTTC. Its translation is CASSLLGSGQGYEQYF.

This chain links TRBV4-3 with TRBJ2-3; the D gene is possibly TRBD2 (6 bases). Germline CDR1 reads LGHNA; CDR2 reads YSLEER. CDR3 length: 15 residues. With 1 base removed from V and 4 bases from J, the gap between germline ends came to 12 bases. In DNA, the CDR3 is TGCGCCAGCAGCCAAGGACTAGTCTTTCCAGATACGCAGTATTTT. Translating it yields CASSQGLVFPDTQYF.

This chain links TRBV28 with TRBJ2-5; tentative D call: TRBD1 (6 bases). The CDR3 is 13 residues long. The V end lost 6 bases, the J end lost 5 bases, and 13 bases lay between the germline ends. Germline CDR1 is MDHEN and CDR2 is SYDVKM. CDR3 sequence: CASRRDRRETQYF. CDR3 coding DNA: TGTGCCAGCAGAAGAGACAGGAGGGAGACCCAGTACTTC.

This chain links TRBV2 with TRBJ2-7; a possible D gene is TRBD2 (6 bases). The V and J ends lost 5 bases and 0 bases respectively, with 14 bases between them. Germline loops: CDR1 SNHLY, CDR2 FYNNEI. The CDR3 has 15 residues. The CDR3 nucleotides are TGTGCCAGCAGTCGGACTATCCTGAGCTCCTACGAGCAGTACTTC. Translation: CASSRTILSSYEQYF.

This chain links TRBV6-1 with TRBJ1-1, with 8 bases that match TRBD1. Germline CDR1 and CDR2: MNHNS and SASEGT. CDR3 size: 15 residues. Losses at the gene ends were 5 bases for V and 3 bases for J; bases not matched to a gene: 8. The DNA for the CDR3 is TGTGCCAGCAGTTTCCAGGGGGCGCGGTACACTGAAGCTTTCTTT. This encodes CASSFQGARYTEAFF.

The chain employs TRBV27 and TRBJ1-5, with D unclear. Germline-derived CDR1 and CDR2 are MNHEY and SMNVEV (reference sequence). Trimming stripped 2 bases from V and 5 bases from J, with 7 bases between. This CDR3 contains 13 residues. This CDR3 is CASSLERYQPQHF. In DNA form, the CDR3 reads TGTGCCAGCAGTTTAGAAAGGTATCAGCCCCAGCATTTT.

The chain recombines TRBV5-1 with TRBJ2-1; 7 bases map to TRBD1. The CDR3 loop spans 19 amino acids. The J segment lost 1 base and the V segment lost 3 bases, leaving 16 bases of the junction unmatched. Per germline, CDR1 SGHRS and CDR2 YFSETQ. This chain's CDR3 is CASSWGDHTGDKSYNEQFF. The CDR3 bases are TGCGCCAGCAGCTGGGGAGACCATACAGGGGACAAATCCTACAATGAGCAGTTCTTC.

The genes are TRBV30 and TRBJ2-7, with TRBD1 as a possible D gene (7 bases). The germline V gene has CDR1 GTSNPN and CDR2 SVGIG (reference sequence). V was shortened by 1 base and J by 3 bases, with 13 bases between the two germline ends. The CDR3 is made up of 14 amino acids. CDR3 amino acids: CAWSGGDSGYEQYF. Written as DNA, the CDR3 is TGTGCCTGGAGTGGGGGGGACAGCGGCTACGAGCAGTACTTC.

J is TRBJ2-1 and V is TRBV29-1; D is possibly TRBD1 (5 bases). Trimming stripped 7 bases from V and 4 bases from J, with 17 bases between. This CDR3 is built from 14 residues. Germline V gives CDR1 SQVTM, CDR2 ANQGSEA. CDR3 residues: CSAQTESPYNEQFF. The CDR3 DNA reads TGCAGCGCCCAGACAGAAAGTCCTTACAATGAGCAGTTCTTC.

V is TRBV28 and J is TRBJ2-2; TRBD1 might be the D (6 bases). Between the trimmed V and J ends, which lost 11 bases and 3 bases, there was a span of 16 bases. Germline V gene lookup returns CDR1 MDHEN and CDR2 SYDVKM. This CDR3 is built from 14 residues. The CDR3 sequence: CACLQQGYTGELFF. The CDR3 DNA reads as TGTGCCTGCTTGCAACAGGGTTACACCGGGGAGCTGTTTTTT.

The V call is TRBV9, the J call TRBJ2-1; D gene uncertain. The CDR3 contains 16 residues. CDR1 and CDR2 from the germline V gene are SGDLS and YYNGEE. V dropped 2 bases and J dropped 8 bases, with 20 bases sitting between them. The CDR3, as DNA: TGTGCCAGCAGCGTGTTCGGTCGGTCCGACCTAGATGAGCAGTTCTTC. This gives the protein CASSVFGRSDLDEQFF.

The chain employs TRBV2 and TRBJ1-5, with D perhaps TRBD1 (6 bases). Germline CDR1 reads SNHLY; CDR2 reads FYNNEI. V was clipped by 7 bases and J by 1 base, with 11 bases between them. This CDR3 has 14 amino acids. The CDR3 reads CASKGQGSNQPQHF. Written as DNA, the CDR3 is TGTGCCAGCAAGGGGCAGGGGAGCAATCAGCCCCAGCATTTT.

The chain carries TRBV18 and TRBJ2-2; TRBD1 is a possible D gene (6 bases). Trimming stripped 6 bases from V and 1 base from J, with 15 bases between. The CDR3 sequence is 16 residues long. From germline, CDR1 is KGHSH and CDR2 LQKENI. This chain's CDR3 is CASSSASGQNTGELFF. The CDR3 DNA follows: TGTGCCAGCTCGTCCGCATCGGGACAGAACACCGGGGAGCTGTTTTTT.

The chain joins TRBV29-1 to TRBJ2-5; D not resolved. CDR3 length: 15 amino acids. Looked up from germline, CDR1 is SQVTM and CDR2 is ANQGSEA. V gave up 4 bases and J gave up 2 bases, with 17 bases separating them. Here the CDR3 DNA reads TGCAGCGTTGCCCGGCGAGGCAGACAACAAGAGACCCAGTACTTC. This codes for CSVARRGRQQETQYF.

The gene calls are TRBV13 and TRBJ1-5; D might be TRBD1 (5 bases). The CDR3 sequence is 14 residues long. Germline V gene lookup returns CDR1 PRHDT and CDR2 FYEKMQ (reference sequence). Trimming cost V 5 bases and J 6 bases, with 14 bases left between them. For the CDR3, the DNA is TGTGCCAGCAGCCAGGGACCTGGGGGTCAGCCCCAGCATTTT. The encoded protein is CASSQGPGGQPQHF.

CDR3 loop: CASSIEEGTGELFF. The DNA for the CDR3 is TGTGCCAGCAGTATTGAGGAAGGCACCGGGGAGCTGTTTTTT. The chain combines TRBV6-5 with TRBJ2-2; no clear D. The ends were cut back, 5 bases at V and 4 bases at J, with 11 bases in the middle. The CDR3 covers 14 residues. Germline V CDR1 and CDR2: MNHEY, SVGAGI.

The chain is built from TRBV5-1 and TRBJ2-3; D not resolved. The CDR3 contains 17 residues. Per germline, CDR1 SGHRS and CDR2 YFSETQ. V was trimmed by 7 bases and J by 0 bases, leaving 21 bases between them. For the CDR3, the DNA is TGCGCCAGCTCCCCGGGTAGATTCTTAGATAGCACAGATACGCAGTATTTT. The encoded protein is CASSPGRFLDSTDTQYF.

A note on this clone: The junction differs from germline at one of its ends, possibly a read error. This chain uses TRBV5-4 with TRBJ2-5; tentatively, D is TRBD1 (5 bases). The CDR3 length is 15 residues. CDR1 SGHNT and CDR2 YYREEE come from the germline V gene (reference sequence). The CDR3: CASSLGGRFQGTQYF. Written as DNA, the CDR3 is TGTGCCAGCAGCTTGGGGGGCCGGTTTCAAGGGACCCAGTACTTC. The full variable domain, rest sourced from reference TRBV5-4 and TRBJ2-5, is ETGVTQSPTHLIKTRGQQVTLRCSSQSGHNTVSWYQQALGQGPQFIFQYYREEENGRGNFPPRFSGLQFPNYSSELNVNALELDDSALYLCASSLGGRFQGTQYFGPGTRLLVL.

This clone showed up just once. The chain is built from TRBV19 and TRBJ1-2; D gene unclear. Trimming left V 4 bases short and J 2 bases short, with 11 bases between. Looked up from germline, CDR1 is LNHDA and CDR2 is SQIVND (reference sequence). This CDR3 has 14 residues. The CDR3 sequence: CASSTPGINYGYTF. CDR3 DNA: TGTGCCAGTAGTACTCCGGGGATAAACTATGGCTACACCTTC.

On this clone: The same CDR3 can be traced to other DNA sequences in this sample. The V and J genes are TRBV5-1 and TRBJ1-1; D gene uncertain. V was cut by 4 bases and J by 0 bases, with 10 bases left in between. Germline V gives CDR1 SGHRS, CDR2 YFSETQ. This CDR3 is built from 14 residues. In DNA, the CDR3 is TGCGCCAGCAGCGGTGGTGGCTTGAACACTGAAGCTTTCTTT. As protein: CASSGGGLNTEAFF.

The chain combines TRBV4-1 with TRBJ1-2; 7 bases fit TRBD1. Germline V gene lookup returns CDR1 MGHRA and CDR2 YSYEKL. The CDR3 is made up of 16 amino acids. The V and J ends lost 6 bases and 0 bases, in that order; junction bases with no gene match: 10. CDR3 in amino acids: CASRLRTGQTNYGYTF. For the CDR3, the DNA is TGCGCCAGCAGATTAAGGACAGGACAAACTAACTATGGCTACACCTTC.